This entry concerns a single T cell receptor (beta chain). Its antigen remains unknown. This entry is derived from a study of cytomegalovirus exposure and HLA in healthy donors. Study background: As an earlier analysis found, roughly 170 million T cells yielded about 120 million unique TCR beta sequences. General study findings and limits: As a later analysis revealed, most CMV-associated TCR beta chains appeared HLA-restricted. Analyzed later, association rates of TCRs varied across HLA loci, with DRB1 most and HLA-C fewest. CMV serostatus was the sole immune exposure data available.

Researchers ran the PCR with 60 Vbeta and 13 Jbeta primers. Libraries were prepared by immunoSEQ multiplex PCR; TCRdb keeps only in-frame clonotypes and omits some of them. The table has 240,000 or so clones, about 80% seen once; the top ten hold more than 5%. Per the germline V gene, CDR1 is SGHRS and CDR2 is YFSETQ. V was clipped by 1 base and J by 3 bases; unmatched bases: 7. The CDR3 sequence is 16 residues long. The source of this sequence is a woman aged 40 to 50 in good health and CMV-seropositive. The chain uses TRBV5-1 and TRBJ1-1; 9 nucleotides line up with TRBD1. Sequenced material: PBMCs. The CDR3 loop is CASSLTYRGLDTEAFF. CDR3 bases: TGCGCCAGCAGCTTGACCTACAGGGGGCTGGACACTGAAGCTTTCTTT.